These 24 T cell receptor beta chains were all obtained from the same sample, sequenced in a study of PD-1 blockade in classical Hodgkin lymphoma. Assay used: immunoSEQ multiplex PCR; TCRdb lists only in-frame clones, some missing. This table holds about 94,000 clones, 93% found once. Time point in this sample: cycle 4 day 1 (C4D1), after 6 weeks of nivolumab. Every single patient, without exception, relapsed after autologous stem cell transplantation, and brentuximab vedotin exposure varied. The sample here was peripheral blood mononuclear cells (PBMCs), taken before the fourth cycle of nivolumab. These receptors came from a human donor with classical Hodgkin lymphoma.

The chain uses TRBV28 and TRBJ1-1, with D tentatively TRBD1 (6 bases). The germline CDR1 and CDR2 sequences are MDHEN and SYDVKM. The CDR3 spans 10 residues. This chain's CDR3 is CAATGTEAFF. The CDR3 bases are TGTGCGGCGACAGGCACTGAAGCTTTCTTT.

J is TRBJ2-1 and V is TRBV18; possible D gene TRBD1, 5 bases. The germline gives CDR1 KGHSH, CDR2 LQKENI. The V and J ends lost 3 bases and 5 bases respectively, with 14 bases between them. This CDR3 is 15 amino acids long. The CDR3 DNA sequence: TGTGCCAGCTCACCCAACCGACAGACAAACAATGAGCAGTTCTTC. Translation gives CASSPNRQTNNEQFF.

This clone was seen only once. The chain uses TRBV27 and TRBJ2-7; TRBD2 aligns across 9 bases. V dropped 3 bases and J dropped 2; count of bases not matched to a gene: 5. Germline CDR1 reads MNHEY; CDR2 reads SMNVEV (reference sequence). This CDR3 spans 15 amino acids. The CDR3 nucleotides read TGTGCCAGCAGTTTTCGTCTAGCGGGACCCTACGAGCAGTACTTC. Its translation is CASSFRLAGPYEQYF.

The gene calls are TRBV2 and TRBJ1-5, with D possibly matching TRBD1 (6 bases). Trimming took 6 bases from V and 7 from J, leaving 13 bases between them. The CDR3 runs 13 residues. Germline V gene data show CDR1 as SNHLY and CDR2 as FYNNEI. The CDR3 nucleotides read TGTGCCAGCAGACGATTAGGGGGGCAGCCCCAGCATTTT. Protein product: CASRRLGGQPQHF.

V usage is TRBV27 and J usage is TRBJ1-3; D perhaps matches TRBD1 (5 bases). This CDR3 has 15 amino acids. Germline CDR1 MNHEY, CDR2 SMNVEV (reference sequence). Deletions cut 5 bases from V and 3 bases from J, with 14 bases between. The CDR3 loop reads CASSDSGGFGNTIYF. CDR3 DNA sequence: TGTGCCAGCAGTGACTCGGGGGGGTTTGGAAACACCATATATTTT.

This rearrangement joins TRBV6-1 to TRBJ2-7; D could derive from TRBD1 or TRBD2 (6 bases each). The CDR3 length is 15 residues. Germline V gives CDR1 MNHNS, CDR2 SASEGT. V was pared by 1 base and J by 7 bases, with 17 bases between. CDR3 protein: CASSEVVTGGSEQYF. The CDR3 nucleotides are TGTGCCAGCAGTGAAGTGGTGACAGGAGGGTCTGAGCAGTACTTC.

V and J are TRBV28 and TRBJ2-1, with D unresolved. This CDR3 has 13 residues. Trimming removed 6 bases from V and 0 bases from J, with 6 bases in between. Per germline, CDR1 MDHEN and CDR2 SYDVKM. In DNA form, the CDR3 reads TGTGCCAGCAGACGGAGCTCCTACAATGAGCAGTTCTTC. Amino acids: CASRRSSYNEQFF.

This clone was found once. V usage is TRBV7-9 and J usage is TRBJ2-7; 8 bases are a match to TRBD1. J was trimmed by 5 bases and V by 1 base; bases with no gene match: 7. The CDR3 loop spans 15 amino acids. The germline CDR1 and CDR2 sequences are SEHNR and FQNEAQ (reference sequence). The CDR3: CASSLGQGALNEQYF. The CDR3 DNA reads as TGTGCCAGCAGCTTAGGGCAGGGGGCCCTTAACGAGCAGTACTTC.

This CDR3 is CASSDRGRQHF. CDR3 bases: TGTGCCAGCAGTGACAGGGGCCGCCAGCATTTT. The V and J genes are TRBV28 and TRBJ1-5; 8 bases fit TRBD1. The CDR3 runs to 11 residues. Per germline, CDR1 MDHEN and CDR2 SYDVKM. The junction had 3 bases not matched to a gene; V was cut back by 5 bases and J by 12 bases.

The chain employs TRBV11-2 and TRBJ2-3; TRBD2 is a possible D gene (6 bases). Deletions cut 4 bases from V and 4 bases from J, with 15 bases between. From germline, CDR1 is SGHAT and CDR2 FQNNGV. This CDR3 contains 15 residues. CDR3 in DNA: TGTGCCAGCAGCTATAGCTGGAGGGCCGCAGATACGCAGTATTTT. Its translation is CASSYSWRAADTQYF.

The chain uses TRBV2 and TRBJ2-7; D is undetermined. V shed 1 base and J shed 6 bases, with 13 bases lying between them. Germline V gives CDR1 SNHLY, CDR2 FYNNEI. The CDR3 sequence is 14 residues long. In DNA form, the CDR3 reads TGTGCCAGCAGTGAAGGGGTGCTAGACCCCGAGCAGTACTTC. This codes for CASSEGVLDPEQYF.

This chain uses TRBV11-2 with TRBJ2-7, with TRBD2 matching over 10 bases. V dropped 0 bases and J dropped 4; count of bases not matched to a gene: 6. Germline lookup yields CDR1 SGHAT and CDR2 FQNNGV. This CDR3 is 16 amino acids long. The chain's CDR3 is CASSLEASSGSYEQYF. The CDR3 DNA reads TGTGCCAGCAGCTTAGAAGCGTCTAGCGGGAGTTACGAGCAGTACTTC.

The rearrangement uses TRBV14 and TRBJ2-7; perhaps TRBD2 as D (7 bases). Trimming removed 1 base from V and 3 bases from J, with 13 bases in between. Germline loops: CDR1 SGHDN, CDR2 FVKESK. CDR3 size: 15 residues. This chain's CDR3 is CASSQGRGGSYEQYF. In DNA, the CDR3 is TGTGCCAGCAGCCAAGGGAGGGGGGGGAGCTACGAGCAGTACTTC.

The gene calls are TRBV2 and TRBJ1-5, with D perhaps matching TRBD1 (5 bases). CDR3 length: 13 amino acids. Germline CDR1 and CDR2: SNHLY and FYNNEI. The V end lost 2 bases, the J end lost 7 bases, and 9 bases lay between the germline ends. The DNA for the CDR3 is TGTGCCAGCAGTGAATGGGGGAGCCAGCCCCAGCATTTT. This translates into CASSEWGSQPQHF.

Note on this clone: Germline and junction disagree at one end, which may indicate a read error. The V and J genes are TRBV7-7 and TRBJ2-2, with 7 bases identical to TRBD2. The CDR3 is 15 residues long. Germline V gene lookup returns CDR1 SSHAT and CDR2 FNYEAQ (reference sequence). The CDR3 is CASSLETSSVGELFF. CDR3 nucleotide sequence: TGTGCTAGCAGCTTAGAGACTAGCTCGGTCGGGGAGCTGTTTTTT. The full variable domain, with the rest looked up from reference TRBV7-7 and TRBJ2-2, is GAGVSQSPRYKVTKRGQDVTLRCDPISSHATLYWYQQALGQGPEFLTYFNYEAQPDKSGLPSDRFSAERPEGSISTLTIQRTEQRDSAMYRCASSLETSSVGELFFGEGSRLTVL.

The table lists this clone with a count of one. The genes are TRBV30 and TRBJ2-7; D remains ambiguous. CDR3 length: 13 amino acids. CDR1 is GTSNPN, CDR2 SVGIG, per germline (reference sequence). Trimming left V 4 bases short and J 2 bases short, with 12 bases between. CDR3 loop: CAWNQVGAYEQYF. In nucleotides, the CDR3 is TGTGCCTGGAACCAGGTTGGAGCCTACGAGCAGTACTTC. Looking up the rest from reference TRBV30 and TRBJ2-7 gives the full variable domain: SQTIHQWPATLVQPVGSPLSLECTVEGTSNPNLYWYRQAAGRGLQLLFYSVGIGQISSEVPQNLSASRPQDRQFILSSKKLLLSDSGFYLCAWNQVGAYEQYFGPGTRLTVT.

The chain employs TRBV5-5 and TRBJ2-7; no firm D call. V shed 4 bases and J shed 3 bases, with 5 bases lying between them. Germline loops: CDR1 SGHKS, CDR2 YYEKEE (reference sequence). The CDR3 has 11 amino acids. CDR3 residues: CASSAGYEQYF. CDR3 DNA: TGTGCCAGCAGCGCCGGCTACGAGCAGTACTTC.

This clone was counted a single time. The chain recombines TRBV7-9 with TRBJ2-5; possibly TRBD1 for D (5 bases). The V end was cut by 0 bases, the J end by 1 base, with 21 bases between. Germline CDR1 SEHNR, CDR2 FQNEAQ (reference sequence). The CDR3 totals 19 residues. As DNA, the CDR3 is TGTGCCAGCAGCTTAGCCTCAGTAAGGGGCCGAAACCGCCAAGAGACCCAGTACTTC. Protein product: CASSLASVRGRNRQETQYF.

This clone came up a few times. The gene calls are TRBV25-1 and TRBJ1-1; D is unresolved. Trimming removed 4 bases at V and 3 bases at J, with 6 bases between. The CDR3 totals 12 residues. Germline assignment: CDR1 MGHDK and CDR2 SYGVNS. The CDR3 coding sequence is TGTGCCAGCAGTGTAAGGGACACTGAAGCTTTCTTT. It specifies CASSVRDTEAFF.

The chain recombines TRBV5-4 with TRBJ2-7; D not resolved. Germline CDR1 and CDR2: SGHNT and YYREEE (reference sequence). The V gene lost 2 bases and the J gene lost 1 base, with 4 bases spanning the gap. CDR3 size: 12 residues. In DNA form, the CDR3 reads TGTGCCAGCAGCTTCAGTTCCTACGAGCAGTACTTC. Translated: CASSFSSYEQYF. Looking up the rest from reference TRBV5-4 and TRBJ2-7 gives the full variable domain: ETGVTQSPTHLIKTRGQQVTLRCSSQSGHNTVSWYQQALGQGPQFIFQYYREEENGRGNFPPRFSGLQFPNYSSELNVNALELDDSALYLCASSFSSYEQYFGPGTRLTVT.

The chain employs TRBV9 and TRBJ1-3; D is uncertain. Germline V gene lookup returns CDR1 SGDLS and CDR2 YYNGEE. The CDR3 sequence is 14 residues long. The ends were cut back, 0 bases at V and 1 base at J, with 5 bases in the middle. The CDR3: CASSVGKSGNTIYF. CDR3 sequence (DNA): TGTGCCAGCAGCGTAGGCAAGTCTGGAAACACCATATATTTT.

This clone was seen more than once but under ten times. V usage is TRBV6-5 and J usage is TRBJ1-5; perhaps TRBD1 as D (5 bases). The CDR3 spans 15 residues. Trimming took off 5 bases at V and 2 bases at J, with 13 bases between the two ends. Germline V gene lookup returns CDR1 MNHEY and CDR2 SVGAGI. The CDR3 DNA reads TGTGCCAGCAGTGGGACTCCGGGAGGCAATCAGCCCCAGCATTTT. Amino acid sequence: CASSGTPGGNQPQHF.

The chain employs TRBV19 and TRBJ2-7; D possibly uses TRBD1 or TRBD2 (5 bases each). The CDR3 has 15 residues. The V gene's germline CDR1 is LNHDA and CDR2 SQIVND (reference sequence). V was shortened by 9 bases and J by 2 bases, with 20 bases between the two germline ends. CDR3 in amino acids: CASQSGMGPTYEQYF. CDR3 nucleotides: TGTGCCAGCCAATCCGGGATGGGGCCAACCTACGAGCAGTACTTC.

This clone appeared a single time. This chain connects TRBV6-6 to TRBJ2-1; D unresolved. From germline, CDR1 is MNHNY and CDR2 SVGAGI (reference sequence). The CDR3 is 12 amino acids. V was clipped by 0 bases and J by 8 bases, with 5 bases between them. The CDR3: CASSYSVHEQFF. The CDR3 region has the DNA TGTGCCAGCAGTTACTCGGTCCATGAGCAGTTCTTC.